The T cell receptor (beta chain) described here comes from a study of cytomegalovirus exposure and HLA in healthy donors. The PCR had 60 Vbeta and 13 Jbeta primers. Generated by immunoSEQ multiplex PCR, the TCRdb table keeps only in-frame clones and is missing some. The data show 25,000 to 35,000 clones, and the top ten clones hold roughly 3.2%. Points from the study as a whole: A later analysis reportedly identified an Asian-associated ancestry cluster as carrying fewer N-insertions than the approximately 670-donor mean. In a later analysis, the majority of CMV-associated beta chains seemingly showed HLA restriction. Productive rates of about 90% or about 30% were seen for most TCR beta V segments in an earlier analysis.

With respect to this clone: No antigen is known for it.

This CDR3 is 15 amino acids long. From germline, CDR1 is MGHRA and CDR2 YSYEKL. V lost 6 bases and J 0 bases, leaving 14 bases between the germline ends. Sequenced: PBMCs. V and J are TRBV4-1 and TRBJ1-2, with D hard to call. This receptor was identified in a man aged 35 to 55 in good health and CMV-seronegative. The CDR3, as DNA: TGCGCCAGCAGGTTGAGAAGGGAGCCTAACTATGGCTACACCTTC. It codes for CASRLRREPNYGYTF.